This T cell receptor (beta chain) was sequenced for a study of blood T cell repertoires in COVID-19. Study details: PBMCs, B-cell-depleted T cells, or T cells provided the cDNA or gDNA that made up the material.

In the original analysis: Amplification of reference gene primers was used by the study to estimate nucleated cell counts. Using immunoSEQ multiplex PCR, the repertoire was profiled, and TCRdb retains in-frame clones only, with some absent. D and trimming come from the DNA, and the V and J calls and clone size come from that table. This repertoire shows around 60,000 clones, approximately 83% found once; its top ten account for roughly 10%. Germline loops: CDR1 SGHTA, CDR2 FQGNSA. The J segment lost 4 bases and the V segment lost 5 bases, leaving 5 bases of the junction unmatched. The CDR3 has 14 amino acids.

The TCR originated in a man aged 45-60 years with COVID-19, enrolled during active disease. The specimen was peripheral blood. The chain is built from TRBV7-2 and TRBJ1-2, with 9 bases matching TRBD1. Here the CDR3 reads CASSPQTGGYGYTF. DNA of the CDR3: TGTGCCAGCAGCCCTCAGACAGGGGGCTATGGCTACACCTTC.